A selection of T cell receptor beta chains follows, all from one sample in a study of blood T cell repertoires in COVID-19. Some clones are missing from TCRdb's copy, which holds only in-frame ones; the method was immunoSEQ multiplex PCR. The data hold some 400,000 clones, with 80% to 90% observed a single time. The sequenced sample was PBMCs or T cells enriched from blood (not recorded which). Source of these receptors: a man in his thirties or forties who had recovered from COVID-19. Each CDR3 is given with its conserved first and last residue. D genes are given only for firm matches. Expanded clones get a size class; other rows say once, few or many, or leave the size out.

size: .; J: TRBJ2-1; D: .; V: TRBV9; DNA: TGTGCCAGCAGCGTAGAAGCCGGACTATACTACAATGAGCAGTTCTTC; CDR3: CASSVEAGLYYNEQFF
size: .; J: TRBJ1-3; D: .; V: TRBV3-1/TRBV3-2; DNA: TGTGCCAGCAGCCAAACAGGGAGCTCTGGAAACACCATATATTTT; CDR3: CASSQTGSSGNTIYF
size: once; J: TRBJ2-7; D: .; V: TRBV27; DNA: TGTGCCAGCAGTCCAGCGGTTCGGGTGCCCTACGAGCAGTACTTC; CDR3: CASSPAVRVPYEQYF
size: .; J: TRBJ2-3; D: .; V: TRBV12-3/TRBV12-4; DNA: TGTGCCAGCAGTTCTCAGGGCGATACGCAGTATTTT; CDR3: CASSSQGDTQYF
size: few; J: TRBJ2-1; D: TRBD2; V: TRBV9; DNA: TGTGCCAGCAGCCCCCCGGGGGGCTACAATGAGCAGTTCTTC; CDR3: CASSPPGGYNEQFF
size: .; J: TRBJ2-1; D: TRBD2; V: TRBV10-3; DNA: TGTGCCATCAGAACTAGCGGGACCTACAATGAGCAGTTCTTC; CDR3: CAIRTSGTYNEQFF
size: .; J: TRBJ1-3; D: TRBD1; V: TRBV14; DNA: TGTGCCAGCAGCCAAGTACCAGGGGGCTATCCTGGAAACACCATATATTTT; CDR3: CASSQVPGGYPGNTIYF
size: .; J: TRBJ1-1; D: TRBD1; V: TRBV19; DNA: TGTGCCAGTAGTCCACCGGGACAGGGGAGGACTGAAGCTTTCTTT; CDR3: CASSPPGQGRTEAFF
size: .; J: TRBJ2-5; D: TRBD2; V: TRBV5-4; DNA: TGTGCCAGCAGCCCTGGACTAGCGGGGGAAGAGACCCAGTACTTC; CDR3: CASSPGLAGEETQYF
size: .; J: TRBJ1-2; D: .; V: TRBV13; DNA: TGTGCCAGCAGCGAACCTAGTTATGGCTACACCTTC; CDR3: CASSEPSYGYTF
size: .; J: TRBJ1-2; D: TRBD1; V: TRBV25-1; DNA: TGTGCCAGCAGTGACTGGGACAGGGCCTCAGTTAACTATGGCTACACCTTC; CDR3: CASSDWDRASVNYGYTF
size: .; J: TRBJ2-5; D: .; V: TRBV12-2; DNA: TGTTTGGACCTAGCGGGGTACCAAGAGACCCAGTACTTC; CDR3: CLDLAGYQETQYF
size: .; J: TRBJ2-3; D: TRBD2; V: TRBV7-2; DNA: TGTGCCAGCAGCTCGCCGGGACTAGGCACAGATACGCAGTATTTT; CDR3: CASSSPGLGTDTQYF
size: many; J: TRBJ1-2; D: .; V: TRBV6-5; DNA: TGTGCCAGCAGTTACAGTCCCCGCTCCTATCGGGATGGCTACACCTTC; CDR3: CASSYSPRSYRDGYTF
size: .; J: TRBJ2-7; D: .; V: TRBV29-1; DNA: TGCAGCGCCACAGGTTCCTACTACGAGCAGTACTTC; CDR3: CSATGSYYEQYF
size: once; J: TRBJ1-2; D: TRBD1; V: TRBV6-5; DNA: TGTGCCAGCAGTTACGGACAGGGTCAAGGGGGCTACACCTTC; CDR3: CASSYGQGQGGYTF
size: .; J: TRBJ2-6; D: TRBD2; V: TRBV19; DNA: TGTGCCAGTAGTGGGGAGGGAGCTGGGGCCAACGTCCTGACTTTC; CDR3: CASSGEGAGANVLTF
size: .; J: TRBJ2-3; D: .; V: TRBV2; DNA: TGTGCCAGCTCGGTGGCAGATACGCAGTATTTT; CDR3: CASSVADTQYF